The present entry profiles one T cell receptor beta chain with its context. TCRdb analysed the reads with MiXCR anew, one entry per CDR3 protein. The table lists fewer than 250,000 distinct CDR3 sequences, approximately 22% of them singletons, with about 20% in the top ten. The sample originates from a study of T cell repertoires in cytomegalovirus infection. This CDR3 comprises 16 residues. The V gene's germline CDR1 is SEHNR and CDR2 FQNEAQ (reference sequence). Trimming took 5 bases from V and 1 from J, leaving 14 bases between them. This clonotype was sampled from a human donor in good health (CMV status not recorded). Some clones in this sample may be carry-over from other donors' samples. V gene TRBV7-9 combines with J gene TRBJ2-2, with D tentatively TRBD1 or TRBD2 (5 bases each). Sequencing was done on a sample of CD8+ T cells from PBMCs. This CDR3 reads CASSPRPRGNTGELFF. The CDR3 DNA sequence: TGTGCCAGCAGCCCCCGGCCGAGGGGGAACACCGGGGAGCTGTTTTTT.